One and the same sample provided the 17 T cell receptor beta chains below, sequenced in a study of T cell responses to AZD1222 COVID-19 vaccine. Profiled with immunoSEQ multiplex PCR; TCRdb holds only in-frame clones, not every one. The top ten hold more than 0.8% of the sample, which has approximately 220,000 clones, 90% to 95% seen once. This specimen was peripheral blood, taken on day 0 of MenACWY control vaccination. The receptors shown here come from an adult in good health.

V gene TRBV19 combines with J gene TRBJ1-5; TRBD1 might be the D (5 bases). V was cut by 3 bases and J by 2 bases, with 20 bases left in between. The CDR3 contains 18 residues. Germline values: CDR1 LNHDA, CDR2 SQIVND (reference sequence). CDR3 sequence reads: CASSIPRGWGIRNQPQHF. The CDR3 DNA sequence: TGTGCCAGTAGTATTCCAAGGGGCTGGGGAATTCGCAATCAGCCCCAGCATTTT.

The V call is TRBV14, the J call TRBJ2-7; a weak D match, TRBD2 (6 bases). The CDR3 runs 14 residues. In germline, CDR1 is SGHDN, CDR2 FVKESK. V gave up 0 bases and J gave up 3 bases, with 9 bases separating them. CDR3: CASSQDGRFYEQYF. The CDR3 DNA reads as TGTGCCAGCAGCCAAGATGGGAGGTTCTACGAGCAGTACTTC. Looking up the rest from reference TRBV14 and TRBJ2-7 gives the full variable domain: EAGVTQFPSHSVIEKGQTVTLRCDPISGHDNLYWYRRVMGKEIKFLLHFVKESKQDESGMPNNRFLAERTGGTYSTLKVQPAELEDSGVYFCASSQDGRFYEQYFGPGTRLTVT.

The CDR3 DNA reads TGTGCCAGCAGCCCGACAGGGGGCAGGAATTCACCCCTCCACTTT. The encoded protein is CASSPTGGRNSPLHF. The V and J genes are TRBV6-2 or TRBV6-3 and TRBJ1-6; TRBD1 agrees at 10 bases. V lost 6 bases and J lost 7; bases outside the gene matches: 6. CDR1 and CDR2 (germline): MNHEY, SVGEGT. The CDR3 spans 15 residues.

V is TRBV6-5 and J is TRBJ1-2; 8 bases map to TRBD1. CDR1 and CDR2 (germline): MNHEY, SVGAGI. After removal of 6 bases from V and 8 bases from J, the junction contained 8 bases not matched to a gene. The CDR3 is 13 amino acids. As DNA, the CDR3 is TGTGCCAGCAGAGGACAGGGTACAAGAGGCTACACCTTC. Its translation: CASRGQGTRGYTF.

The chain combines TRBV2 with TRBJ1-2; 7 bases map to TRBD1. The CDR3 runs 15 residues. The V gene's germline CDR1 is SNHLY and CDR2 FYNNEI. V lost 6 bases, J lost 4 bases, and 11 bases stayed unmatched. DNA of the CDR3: TGTGCCAGCAGGAATGACAGGGCGGGGGGCTATGGCTACACCTTC. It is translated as CASRNDRAGGYGYTF.

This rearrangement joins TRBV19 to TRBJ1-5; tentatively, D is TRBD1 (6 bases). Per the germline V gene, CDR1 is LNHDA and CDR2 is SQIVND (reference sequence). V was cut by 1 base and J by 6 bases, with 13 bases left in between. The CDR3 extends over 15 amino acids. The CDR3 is CASSIGTARSQPQHF. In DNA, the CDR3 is TGTGCCAGTAGTATAGGGACAGCGAGGAGTCAGCCCCAGCATTTT.

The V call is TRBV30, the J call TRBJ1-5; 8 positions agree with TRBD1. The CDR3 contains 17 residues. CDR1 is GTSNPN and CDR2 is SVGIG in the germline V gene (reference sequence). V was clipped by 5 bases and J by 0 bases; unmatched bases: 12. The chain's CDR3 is CAWSRGTGKYSNQPQHF. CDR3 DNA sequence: TGTGCCTGGTCCAGGGGGACAGGTAAATATAGCAATCAGCCCCAGCATTTT.

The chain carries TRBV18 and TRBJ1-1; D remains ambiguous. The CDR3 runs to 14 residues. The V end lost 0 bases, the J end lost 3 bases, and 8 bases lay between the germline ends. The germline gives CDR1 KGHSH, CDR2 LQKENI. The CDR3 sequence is CASSPPNKDTEAFF. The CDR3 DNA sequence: TGTGCCAGCTCACCACCGAATAAAGACACTGAAGCTTTCTTT.

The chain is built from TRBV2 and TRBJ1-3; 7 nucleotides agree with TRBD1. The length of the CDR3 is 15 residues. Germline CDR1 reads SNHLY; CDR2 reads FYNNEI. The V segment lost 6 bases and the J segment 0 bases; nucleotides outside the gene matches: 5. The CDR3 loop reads CASSVNRGSGNTIYF. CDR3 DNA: TGTGCCAGCAGCGTCAACAGGGGCTCTGGAAACACCATATATTTT. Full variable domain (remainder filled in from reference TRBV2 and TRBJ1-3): EPEVTQTPSHQVTQMGQEVILRCVPISNHLYFYWYRQILGQKVEFLVSFYNNEISEKSEIFDDQFSVERPDGSNFTLKIRSTKLEDSAMYFCASSVNRGSGNTIYFGEGSWLTVV.

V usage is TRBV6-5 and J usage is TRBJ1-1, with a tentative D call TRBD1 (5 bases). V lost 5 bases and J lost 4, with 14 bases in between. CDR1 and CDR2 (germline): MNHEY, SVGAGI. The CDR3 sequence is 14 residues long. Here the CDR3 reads CASSSLGRVTEAFF. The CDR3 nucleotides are TGTGCCAGCAGTAGCTTGGGGCGCGTCACTGAAGCTTTCTTT.

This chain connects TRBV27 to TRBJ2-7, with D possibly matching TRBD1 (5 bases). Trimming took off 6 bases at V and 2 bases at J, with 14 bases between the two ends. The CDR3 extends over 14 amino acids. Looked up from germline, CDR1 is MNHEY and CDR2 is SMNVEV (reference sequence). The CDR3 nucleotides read TGTGCCAGCAGCGAATCCAGGGCCCCCTACGAGCAGTACTTC. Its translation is CASSESRAPYEQYF.

CDR3 coding DNA: TGTGCCTGCGCCGCCCGTTATATTGGGGGCTACACCTTC. Encoded protein: CACAARYIGGYTF. The V call is TRBV28, the J call TRBJ1-2, with D hard to call. The germline V gene encodes CDR1 MDHEN and CDR2 SYDVKM. With 11 bases removed from V and 8 bases from J, the gap between germline ends came to 21 bases. The CDR3 length is 13 residues.

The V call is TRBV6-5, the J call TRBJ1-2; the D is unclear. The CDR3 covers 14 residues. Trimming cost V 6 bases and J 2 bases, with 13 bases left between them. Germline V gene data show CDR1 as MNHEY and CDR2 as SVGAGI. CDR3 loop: CASSPGGLNYGYTF. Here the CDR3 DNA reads TGTGCCAGCAGCCCCGGAGGGCTAAACTATGGCTACACCTTC.

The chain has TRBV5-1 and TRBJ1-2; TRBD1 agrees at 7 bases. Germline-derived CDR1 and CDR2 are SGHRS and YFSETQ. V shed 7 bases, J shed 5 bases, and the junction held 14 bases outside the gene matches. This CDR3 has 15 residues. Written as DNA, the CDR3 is TGCGCCAGCTCCCACGATGGGACAGTTTTTTATGGCTACACCTTC. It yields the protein CASSHDGTVFYGYTF.

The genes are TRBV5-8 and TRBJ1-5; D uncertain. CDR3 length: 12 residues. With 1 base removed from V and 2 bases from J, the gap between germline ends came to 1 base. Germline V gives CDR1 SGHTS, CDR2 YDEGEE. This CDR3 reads CASSLRNQPQHF. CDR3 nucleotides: TGTGCCAGCAGCTTGCGCAATCAGCCCCAGCATTTT. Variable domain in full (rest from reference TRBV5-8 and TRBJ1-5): EAGVTQSPTHLIKTRGQQATLRCSPISGHTSVYWYQQALGLGLQFLLWYDEGEERNRGNFPPRFSGRQFPNYSSELNVNALELEDSALYLCASSLRNQPQHFGDGTRLSIL.

CDR3: CASSLSNYGYTF. As DNA, the CDR3 is TGTGCCAGCAGCTTAAGCAACTATGGCTACACCTTC. J is TRBJ1-2 and V is TRBV7-9; D unresolved. The CDR3 loop spans 12 amino acids. The germline gives CDR1 SEHNR, CDR2 FQNEAQ (reference sequence). The V gene lost 2 bases and the J gene lost 2 bases, with 3 bases spanning the gap.

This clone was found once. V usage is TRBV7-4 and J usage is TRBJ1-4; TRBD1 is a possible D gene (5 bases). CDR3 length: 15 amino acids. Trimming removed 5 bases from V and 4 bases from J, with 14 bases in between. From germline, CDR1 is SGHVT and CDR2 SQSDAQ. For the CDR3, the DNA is TGTGCCAGCAGCATACAGGACGGTGATAATGAAAAACTGTTTTTT. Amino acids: CASSIQDGDNEKLFF.